This T cell receptor (beta chain) was observed in a study of tumor and adjacent non-tumor tissue in lung cancer. Regarding the study as a whole: Significantly higher TCR diversity was found in tumor than normal lung.

No cell sorting was done before RNA was extracted from the tissue. TCRbeta libraries were built with three rounds of nested PCR, modified from ARM-PCR. A single record per CDR3 protein comes from TCRdb applying MiXCR to the multiplex PCR reads. Of tens of thousands of distinct CDR3 sequences listed, roughly 70% were seen once; the top ten hold 15% to 20%. About this clonotype: Antigen: not known. Mismatch with germline at one junction end may stem from a read error.

The CDR3 covers 17 residues. This receptor was identified in a man aged 55 to 69 with non-small cell lung cancer. Sequenced material: lung tumor tissue. This chain uses TRBV12-3 or TRBV12-4 with TRBJ2-6; weak D call: TRBD2 (6 bases). Written as DNA, the CDR3 is TGTGCCAACAGTCATGGGACTTCTGTCTCTGGGGCCAGCGTCCTGACTTTC. It translates to CANSHGTSVSGASVLTF.